The 21 T cell receptor beta chains given below trace back to one sample, sequenced in a study of cytomegalovirus exposure and HLA in healthy donors. PCR employed 60 Vbeta and 13 Jbeta primers. Clones were sequenced by immunoSEQ multiplex PCR, and TCRdb holds only the in-frame ones, with some missing. Seen here are 150,000 or so clones, approximately 70% observed once, and the top ten hold 1.6%. The sequenced sample consisted of PBMCs. The receptor source for this set is a woman between 18 and 30 years old in good health and CMV-seronegative.

This chain joins TRBV14 and TRBJ1-2; D possibly corresponds to TRBD1 (6 bases). This CDR3 has 14 residues. V was pared by 1 base and J by 8 bases, with 14 bases between. Per the germline V gene, CDR1 is SGHDN and CDR2 is FVKESK. The CDR3 region has the DNA TGTGCCAGCAGCCAAGTACGGGGGGCAAGGGGCTACACCTTC. It encodes CASSQVRGARGYTF. Drawing the rest from reference TRBV14 and TRBJ1-2, the complete variable domain is EAGVTQFPSHSVIEKGQTVTLRCDPISGHDNLYWYRRVMGKEIKFLLHFVKESKQDESGMPNNRFLAERTGGTYSTLKVQPAELEDSGVYFCASSQVRGARGYTFGSGTRLTVV.

The chain carries TRBV13 and TRBJ2-5; 9 bases are a match to TRBD1. J lost 4 bases, V lost 3 bases, and 6 bases had no gene match. The CDR3 covers 15 residues. The germline V gene encodes CDR1 PRHDT and CDR2 FYEKMQ (reference sequence). The CDR3 protein is CASSFQQGARETQYF. The CDR3 DNA reads TGTGCCAGCAGCTTCCAACAGGGGGCGAGAGAGACCCAGTACTTC.

This clone was detected only a few times. V usage is TRBV7-9 and J usage is TRBJ1-2; no reliable D call. Germline V CDR1 and CDR2: SEHNR, FQNEAQ (reference sequence). The CDR3 has 13 residues. Trimming removed 5 bases at V and 3 bases at J, with 10 bases between. The chain's CDR3 is CASSRFPDYGYTF. DNA for the CDR3: TGTGCCAGCAGCCGTTTCCCTGACTATGGCTACACCTTC.

The genes are TRBV29-1 and TRBJ2-7; a possible D gene is TRBD1 (5 bases). This CDR3 is built from 11 residues. V was pared by 2 bases and J by 9 bases, with 11 bases between. Looked up from germline, CDR1 is SQVTM and CDR2 is ANQGSEA. The CDR3 DNA is TGCAGCGTTGAATTGGGGCCACGGCAGTACTTC. Encoded protein: CSVELGPRQYF.

The chain joins TRBV30 to TRBJ1-1; D ambiguous. This CDR3 has 11 amino acids. Between the trimmed V and J ends, which lost 8 bases and 7 bases, there was a span of 14 bases. Germline CDR1 GTSNPN, CDR2 SVGIG (reference sequence). The CDR3 coding sequence is TGTGCCCCAGCGGCTGGAAGTGAAGCTTTCTTT. Protein product: CAPAAGSEAFF.

The chain combines TRBV6-6 with TRBJ1-4; D gene ambiguous. Trimming took 7 bases from V and 2 from J, leaving 17 bases between them. This CDR3 contains 16 residues. CDR1 is MNHNY and CDR2 is SVGAGI in the germline V gene (reference sequence). The CDR3, as DNA: TGTGCCAGCACTCCTGCGCGAGTGAAGACTAATGAAAAACTGTTTTTT. It yields the protein CASTPARVKTNEKLFF.

This clone was detected only a few times. The V gene is TRBV18, the J gene TRBJ2-1; 14 positions match TRBD2. Germline V gives CDR1 KGHSH, CDR2 LQKENI. CDR3 size: 16 residues. The V gene end was trimmed by 5 bases and the J gene end by 10 bases; junction bases not matched to a gene: 10. DNA of the CDR3: TGTGCCAGCTCATCCACCGGGACTAGCGGGAGTAACGAGCAGTTCTTC. This encodes CASSSTGTSGSNEQFF. The whole variable domain, remainder taken from reference TRBV18 and TRBJ2-1, is NAGVMQNPRHLVRRRGQEARLRCSPMKGHSHVYWYRQLPEEGLKFMVYLQKENIIDESGMPKERFSAEFPKEGPSILRIQQVVRGDSAAYFCASSSTGTSGSNEQFFGPGTRLTVL.

The J gene is TRBJ1-2, the V gene TRBV7-6; 11 bases are a match to TRBD1. This CDR3 spans 18 amino acids. Unmatched junction bases numbered 17, after V lost 6 bases and J lost 5 bases. Per the germline V gene, CDR1 is SGHVS and CDR2 is FNYEAQ. Here the CDR3 reads CASRKGTGGPRLEYGYTF. CDR3 sequence (DNA): TGTGCCAGCAGGAAAGGGACAGGGGGTCCGCGGTTGGAGTATGGCTACACCTTC.

In its sample, this clone was seen a few times. The V and J genes are TRBV15 and TRBJ2-5, with 7 bases fitting TRBD1. CDR3 length: 14 residues. Germline V gene data show CDR1 as LNHNV and CDR2 as YYDKDF (reference sequence). V trimming: 4 bases; J trimming: 1 base; junction bases outside the gene matches: 3. The CDR3 sequence is CATSTNRGQETQYF. The CDR3 DNA follows: TGTGCCACCAGCACAAACAGGGGCCAAGAGACCCAGTACTTC.

V is TRBV2 and J is TRBJ2-2; 8 bases are shared with TRBD2. The CDR3 loop spans 14 amino acids. The J segment lost 5 bases and the V segment lost 10 bases, leaving 9 bases of the junction unmatched. Germline V gives CDR1 SNHLY, CDR2 FYNNEI. This chain's CDR3 is CANQLAGGTGELFF. The CDR3 DNA reads as TGTGCCAACCAGCTCGCGGGGGGTACCGGGGAGCTGTTTTTT.

The chain employs TRBV27 and TRBJ2-2; a possible D gene is TRBD2 (6 bases). In germline, CDR1 is MNHEY, CDR2 SMNVEV (reference sequence). This CDR3 contains 17 residues. V dropped 5 bases and J dropped 5 bases, with 21 bases sitting between them. For the CDR3, the DNA is TGTGCCAGCAGTCCGGATTCATGGGGTCGGGGGACCGGGGAGCTGTTTTTT. This codes for CASSPDSWGRGTGELFF.

CDR3 residues: CASSVTYSNQPQHF. The CDR3 nucleotides are TGTGCCAGTAGTGTTACATATAGCAATCAGCCCCAGCATTTT. The rearrangement links TRBV19 to TRBJ1-5; D call uncertain. CDR3 length: 14 amino acids. Trimming cost V 5 bases and J 0 bases, with 8 bases left between them. CDR1 LNHDA and CDR2 SQIVND come from the germline V gene (reference sequence).

The chain links TRBV28 to TRBJ1-5, with TRBD1 as a possible D gene (6 bases). Germline V gene lookup returns CDR1 MDHEN and CDR2 SYDVKM. V dropped 5 bases and J dropped 6 bases, with 17 bases sitting between them. The length of the CDR3 is 15 residues. The CDR3: CASSQSRGWGQPQHF. The CDR3 DNA reads TGTGCCAGCAGTCAGAGCAGGGGTTGGGGTCAGCCCCAGCATTTT.

The rearrangement uses TRBV9 and TRBJ1-3; TRBD1 matches at 7 bases. The CDR3 is made up of 16 amino acids. After removal of 5 bases from V and 4 bases from J, the junction contained 12 bases not matched to a gene. Germline assignment: CDR1 SGDLS and CDR2 YYNGEE. This chain's CDR3 is CASSDFDRAGGNTIYF. CDR3 nucleotide sequence: TGTGCCAGCAGTGACTTCGACAGGGCCGGGGGAAACACCATATATTTT.

V usage is TRBV7-6 and J usage is TRBJ2-1; 14 bases are shared with TRBD2. Per germline, CDR1 SGHVS and CDR2 FNYEAQ. CDR3 length: 17 residues. V trimming: 4 bases; J trimming: 4 bases; junction bases outside the gene matches: 6. In DNA form, the CDR3 reads TGTGCCAGCAGCTCGGGACTAGCGGGAGTTAGGTACAATGAGCAGTTCTTC. This codes for CASSSGLAGVRYNEQFF. Based on the CDR3 plus reference TRBV7-6 and TRBJ2-1, the full variable domain is GAGVSQSPRYKVTKRGQDVALRCDPISGHVSLYWYRQALGQGPEFLTYFNYEAQQDKSGLPNDRFSAERPEGSISTLTIQRTEQRDSAMYRCASSSGLAGVRYNEQFFGPGTRLTVL.

V and J are TRBV21-1 and TRBJ2-7; no check of the table's D call, TRBD2, against the DNA was made. TRBV21-1 is termed a pseudogene. CDR3 size: 17 residues. The CDR3 region is CASSPAPGRDVSYEQYV. For the CDR3, the DNA is TGTGCCAGCAGCCCCGCTCCTGGGCGGGATGTATCCTACGAGCAGTACGTC.

V is TRBV19 and J is TRBJ1-2; 7 bases match TRBD1. In germline, CDR1 is LNHDA, CDR2 SQIVND (reference sequence). With 9 bases clipped from V and 8 bases from J, the junction kept 9 bases outside the gene matches. CDR3 length: 12 amino acids. The CDR3 DNA sequence: TGTGCCAGGGAAGACAGGGCGGACGGCTACACCTTC. Residues: CAREDRADGYTF.

This clone has a single count. This sequence joins TRBV2 and TRBJ2-2, with 9 bases that match TRBD1. Germline assignment: CDR1 SNHLY and CDR2 FYNNEI. The length of the CDR3 is 16 residues. Trimming removed 4 bases from V and 6 bases from J; junction bases left unmatched: 9. For the CDR3, the DNA is TGTGCCAGCAGTGCTACAGGGGGCCGGTATCCCGGGGAGCTGTTTTTT. It is translated as CASSATGGRYPGELFF.

The chain couples TRBV4-1 to TRBJ2-5; D is possibly TRBD1 (5 bases). The end of the DNA is better explained by TRBJ2-7, so the J call may be wrong. Germline CDR1 and CDR2: MGHRA and YSYEKL. This CDR3 has 16 residues. The CDR3 DNA follows: TGCGCCAGCAGCCAATTTTCTGTCGACAGCACCTACGAGCAGTACTTC. It yields the protein CASSQFSVDSTYEQYF.

This rearrangement joins TRBV6-5 to TRBJ2-5; 13 bases map to TRBD2. J lost 2 bases, V lost 1 base, and 1 base had no gene match. CDR3 length: 16 residues. CDR1 and CDR2 from the germline V gene are MNHEY and SVGAGI. The CDR3 region has the DNA TGTGCCAGCAGTTACTTGACTAGCGGGAGGCAAGAGACCCAGTACTTC. This sequence encodes CASSYLTSGRQETQYF.

The rearrangement joins TRBV19 to TRBJ1-2, with D uncertain. With 4 bases removed from V and 4 bases from J, the gap between germline ends came to 7 bases. In germline, CDR1 is LNHDA, CDR2 SQIVND (reference sequence). The CDR3 is 12 amino acids. The CDR3 is CASSKLFYGYTF. CDR3 bases: TGTGCCAGTAGTAAACTTTTCTATGGCTACACCTTC.